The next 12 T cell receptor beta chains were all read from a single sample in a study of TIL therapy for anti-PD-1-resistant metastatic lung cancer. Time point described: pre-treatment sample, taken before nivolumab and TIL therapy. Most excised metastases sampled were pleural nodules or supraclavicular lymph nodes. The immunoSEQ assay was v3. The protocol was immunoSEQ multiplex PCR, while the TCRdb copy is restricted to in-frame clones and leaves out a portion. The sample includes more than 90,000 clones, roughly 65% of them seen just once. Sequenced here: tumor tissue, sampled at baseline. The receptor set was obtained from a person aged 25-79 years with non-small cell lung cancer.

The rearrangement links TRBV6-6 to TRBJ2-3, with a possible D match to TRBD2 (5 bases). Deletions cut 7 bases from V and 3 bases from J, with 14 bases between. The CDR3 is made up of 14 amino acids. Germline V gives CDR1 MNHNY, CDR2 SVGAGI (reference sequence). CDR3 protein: CASKLTTVTDTQYF. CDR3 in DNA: TGTGCCAGCAAACTGACTACCGTAACAGATACGCAGTATTTT.

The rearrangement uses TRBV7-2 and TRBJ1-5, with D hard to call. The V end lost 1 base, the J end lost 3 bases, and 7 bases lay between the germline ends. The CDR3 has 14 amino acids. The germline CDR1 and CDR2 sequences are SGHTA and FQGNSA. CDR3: CASSLVVFNQPQHF. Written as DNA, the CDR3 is TGTGCCAGCAGCTTAGTTGTTTTCAATCAGCCCCAGCATTTT.

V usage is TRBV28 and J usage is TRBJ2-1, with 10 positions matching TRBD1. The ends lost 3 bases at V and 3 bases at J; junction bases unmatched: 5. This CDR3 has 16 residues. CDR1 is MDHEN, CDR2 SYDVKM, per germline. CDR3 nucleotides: TGTGCCAGCAGTTTGGGGACAGGGGTAGTCTACAATGAGCAGTTCTTC. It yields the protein CASSLGTGVVYNEQFF.

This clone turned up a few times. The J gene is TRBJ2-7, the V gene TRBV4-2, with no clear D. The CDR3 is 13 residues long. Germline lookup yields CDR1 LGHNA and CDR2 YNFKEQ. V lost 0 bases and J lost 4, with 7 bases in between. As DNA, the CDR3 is TGTGCCAGCAGCCAAGATGTGGATTACGAGCAGTACTTC. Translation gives CASSQDVDYEQYF.

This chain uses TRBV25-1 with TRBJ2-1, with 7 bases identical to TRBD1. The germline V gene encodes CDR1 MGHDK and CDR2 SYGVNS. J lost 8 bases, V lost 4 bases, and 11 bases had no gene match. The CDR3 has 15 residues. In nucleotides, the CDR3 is TGTGCCAGCAGTGGCTCGACAGGGCTCGCGCATGAGCAGTTCTTC. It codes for CASSGSTGLAHEQFF.

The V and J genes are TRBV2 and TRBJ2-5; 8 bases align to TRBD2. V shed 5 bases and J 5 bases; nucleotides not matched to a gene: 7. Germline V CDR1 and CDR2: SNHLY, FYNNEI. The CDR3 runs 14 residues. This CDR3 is CASSIRTSYETQYF. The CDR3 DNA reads TGTGCCAGCAGTATCAGGACTAGCTATGAGACCCAGTACTTC.

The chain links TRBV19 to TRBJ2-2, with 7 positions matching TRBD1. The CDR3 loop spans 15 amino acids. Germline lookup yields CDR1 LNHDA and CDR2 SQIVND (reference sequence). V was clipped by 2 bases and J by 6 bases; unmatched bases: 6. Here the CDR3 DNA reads TGTGCCAGTAGTATACAGGGACAGAGGGCCGGGGAGCTGTTTTTT. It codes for CASSIQGQRAGELFF.

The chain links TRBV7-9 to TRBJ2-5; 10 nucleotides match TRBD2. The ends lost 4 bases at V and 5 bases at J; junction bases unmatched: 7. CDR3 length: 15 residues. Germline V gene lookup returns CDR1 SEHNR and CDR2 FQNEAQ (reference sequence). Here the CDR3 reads CASSSKRGGRETQYF. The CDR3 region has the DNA TGTGCCAGCAGCTCGAAGCGGGGGGGCCGGGAGACCCAGTACTTC.

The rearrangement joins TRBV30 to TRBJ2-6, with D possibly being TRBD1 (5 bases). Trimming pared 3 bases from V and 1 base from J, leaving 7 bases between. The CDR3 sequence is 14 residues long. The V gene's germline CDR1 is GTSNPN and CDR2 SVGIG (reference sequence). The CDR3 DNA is TGTGCCTGGAGCCAGGGATCTGGGGCCAACGTCCTGACTTTC. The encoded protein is CAWSQGSGANVLTF.

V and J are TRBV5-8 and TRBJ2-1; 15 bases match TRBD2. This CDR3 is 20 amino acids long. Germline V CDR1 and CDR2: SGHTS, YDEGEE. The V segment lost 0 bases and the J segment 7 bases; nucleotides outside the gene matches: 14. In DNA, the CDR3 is TGTGCCAGCAGCTTGGTCCGGACAGGGGTTGGGACTAGCGGGAGGAATGAGCAGTTCTTC. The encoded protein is CASSLVRTGVGTSGRNEQFF.

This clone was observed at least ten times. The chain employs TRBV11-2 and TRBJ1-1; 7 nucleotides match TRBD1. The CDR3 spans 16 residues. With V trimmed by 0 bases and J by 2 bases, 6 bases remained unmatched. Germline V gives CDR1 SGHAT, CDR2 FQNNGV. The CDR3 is CASSLDHQGGNTEAFF. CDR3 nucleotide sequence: TGTGCCAGCAGCTTAGATCACCAGGGGGGAAACACTGAAGCTTTCTTT.

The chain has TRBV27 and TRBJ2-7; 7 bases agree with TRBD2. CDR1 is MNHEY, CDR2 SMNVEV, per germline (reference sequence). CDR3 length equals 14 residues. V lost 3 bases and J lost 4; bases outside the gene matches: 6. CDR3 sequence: CASSLSGGWYEQYF. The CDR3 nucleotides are TGTGCCAGCAGTTTGTCGGGAGGTTGGTACGAGCAGTACTTC.